This TCR beta chain was captured in a study of cytomegalovirus exposure and HLA in healthy donors. Looked up from germline, CDR1 is SGHDT and CDR2 is YYEEEE. Trimming took 4 bases from V and 7 from J, leaving 8 bases between them. This CDR3 is built from 11 residues. The study ran its PCR with 60 Vbeta and 13 Jbeta primers. Clones were sequenced by immunoSEQ multiplex PCR, and TCRdb holds only the in-frame ones, with some missing. Among approximately 150,000 clones, roughly 80% were seen once, and the ten largest hold approximately 6%. Every donor was a healthy person donating bone marrow. Overall study results and limits: The majority of CMV-associated TCR beta chains were reported as apparently HLA-restricted in a later analysis.

This clone was detected a few times. Its antigen is unidentified. The clonotype comes from a man younger than 45 in good health and CMV-seropositive. V gene TRBV5-6 combines with J gene TRBJ2-5; D call uncertain. The sample taken for sequencing was PBMCs. CDR3 nucleotides: TGTGCCAGCAGCATAGATCGGACCCAGTACTTC. This sequence encodes CASSIDRTQYF.